This is a list of T cell receptor beta chains from one sample in a study of blood T cell repertoires in COVID-19. This table comes from immunoSEQ multiplex PCR, and its TCRdb copy is limited to in-frame clones, with some not included. Found here are 90,000 or so clones, more than 70% of them singletons; the top ten hold under 8.5%. The sequencing sample was made of peripheral blood. The receptors here all came from a man aged 50 to 60 with active COVID-19. CDR3s include the opening cysteine and the closing phenylalanine or tryptophan. D genes are given only for firm matches. The listing skips clone size in some rows; elsewhere it reads once, few, many or a size class.

clone size: .; J gene: TRBJ2-3; V gene: TRBV9; D gene: TRBD1; CDR3 protein: CASSVEGQGPADTQYF; CDR3 DNA: TGTGCCAGCAGCGTAGAGGGACAGGGGCCCGCAGATACGCAGTATTTT
clone size: .; J gene: TRBJ2-7; V gene: TRBV15; D gene: .; CDR3 protein: CATSRDPGTGEQYF; CDR3 DNA: TGTGCCACCAGCAGAGATCCTGGTACGGGCGAGCAGTACTTC
clone size: .; J gene: TRBJ2-7; V gene: TRBV7-8; D gene: .; CDR3 protein: CASSPSLGEQYF; CDR3 DNA: TGTGCCAGCAGCCCGTCTCTAGGCGAGCAGTACTTC
clone size: .; J gene: TRBJ2-5; V gene: TRBV12-3/TRBV12-4; D gene: TRBD1; CDR3 protein: CASSSGQSETQYF; CDR3 DNA: TGTGCCAGCAGCTCGGGACAGTCGGAGACCCAGTACTTC
clone size: .; J gene: TRBJ1-1; V gene: TRBV5-1; D gene: .; CDR3 protein: CASSETTDHTEAFF; CDR3 DNA: TGCGCCAGCAGCGAAACGACAGATCACACTGAAGCTTTCTTT
clone size: .; J gene: TRBJ2-3; V gene: TRBV5-4; D gene: TRBD2; CDR3 protein: CASGGGTQYF; CDR3 DNA: TGTGCCAGCGGCGGGGGTACGCAGTATTTT
clone size: .; J gene: TRBJ2-5; V gene: TRBV5-1; D gene: .; CDR3 protein: CASSLGQGPGTQYF; CDR3 DNA: TGCGCCAGCAGCTTGGGGCAGGGTCCCGGGACCCAGTACTTC
clone size: .; J gene: TRBJ2-1; V gene: TRBV30; D gene: TRBD2; CDR3 protein: CACQREWYNEQFF; CDR3 DNA: TGTGCCTGCCAGCGGGAGTGGTACAATGAGCAGTTCTTC
clone size: .; J gene: TRBJ1-6; V gene: TRBV18; D gene: TRBD1; CDR3 protein: CASSKGQGAFDSPLHF; CDR3 DNA: TGTGCCAGCTCCAAGGGACAGGGGGCGTTTGATTCACCCCTCCACTTT
clone size: .; J gene: TRBJ2-7; V gene: TRBV5-1; D gene: TRBD1; CDR3 protein: CASSPDRASSYEQYF; CDR3 DNA: TGCGCCAGCAGCCCGGACAGGGCTAGCTCCTACGAGCAGTACTTC
clone size: .; J gene: TRBJ1-4; V gene: TRBV5-6; D gene: .; CDR3 protein: CASSHLESDRQNEKLFF; CDR3 DNA: TGTGCCAGCAGCCATTTGGAATCAGACAGACAAAATGAAAAACTGTTTTTT
clone size: .; J gene: TRBJ1-6; V gene: TRBV28; D gene: TRBD1; CDR3 protein: CASSSPGQGSGSPLHF; CDR3 DNA: TGTGCCAGCAGTTCCCCGGGACAGGGGTCAGGTTCACCCCTCCACTTT
clone size: .; J gene: TRBJ2-3; V gene: TRBV4-2; D gene: TRBD2; CDR3 protein: CASSQSKASGADTQYF; CDR3 DNA: TGTGCCAGCAGCCAAAGTAAGGCTAGCGGGGCAGATACGCAGTATTTT
clone size: .; J gene: TRBJ2-7; V gene: TRBV5-1; D gene: TRBD1; CDR3 protein: CASSLGVGQSYEQYF; CDR3 DNA: TGCGCCAGCAGCTTGGGTGTGGGACAGTCCTACGAGCAGTACTTC
clone size: once; J gene: TRBJ2-1; V gene: TRBV7-2; D gene: .; CDR3 protein: CASSLDNNEQFF; CDR3 DNA: TGTGCCAGCAGCTTGGACAACAATGAGCAGTTCTTC
clone size: few; J gene: TRBJ1-6; V gene: TRBV6-6; D gene: TRBD1; CDR3 protein: CASSNTGAGSPLHF; CDR3 DNA: TGTGCCAGCAGTAATACAGGGGCTGGCTCACCCCTCCACTTT
clone size: .; J gene: TRBJ2-1; V gene: TRBV18; D gene: TRBD1; CDR3 protein: CASSPRGDRVGNEQFF; CDR3 DNA: TGTGCCAGCTCACCACGCGGAGACAGGGTGGGCAATGAGCAGTTCTTC
clone size: .; J gene: TRBJ2-1; V gene: TRBV5-8; D gene: .; CDR3 protein: CASSLKRYYNEQFF; CDR3 DNA: TGTGCCAGCAGCTTGAAACGCTACTACAATGAGCAGTTCTTC
clone size: .; J gene: TRBJ2-1; V gene: TRBV19; D gene: TRBD2; CDR3 protein: CASSIPGTTSSSYNEQFF; CDR3 DNA: TGTGCCAGTAGTATCCCCGGGACTACCTCGAGCTCCTACAATGAGCAGTTCTTC
clone size: .; J gene: TRBJ2-3; V gene: TRBV5-1; D gene: TRBD2; CDR3 protein: CASSRAGLAGGPRTDTQYF; CDR3 DNA: TGCGCCAGCAGCCGTGCCGGACTAGCGGGGGGGCCTCGCACAGATACGCAGTATTTT
clone size: .; J gene: TRBJ1-5; V gene: TRBV11-2; D gene: TRBD1; CDR3 protein: CASSRPFGTGDPQPQHF; CDR3 DNA: TGTGCCAGCAGCCGTCCGTTCGGGACAGGGGATCCTCAGCCCCAGCATTTT
clone size: .; J gene: TRBJ1-1; V gene: TRBV10-3; D gene: .; CDR3 protein: CAISESQGWNTEAFF; CDR3 DNA: TGTGCCATCAGTGAGTCCCAGGGATGGAACACTGAAGCTTTCTTT
clone size: .; J gene: TRBJ2-7; V gene: TRBV9; D gene: TRBD2; CDR3 protein: CASSPRLAGSSYEQYF; CDR3 DNA: TGTGCCAGCAGCCCCCGACTAGCGGGGAGCTCCTACGAGCAGTACTTC
clone size: .; J gene: TRBJ2-1; V gene: TRBV13; D gene: TRBD2; CDR3 protein: CASSLVGGTSGEYNEQFF; CDR3 DNA: TGTGCCAGCAGCTTAGTAGGGGGGACTAGCGGGGAGTACAATGAGCAGTTCTTC
clone size: .; J gene: TRBJ1-1; V gene: TRBV6-1; D gene: .; CDR3 protein: CASSEEGRVMNTEAFF; CDR3 DNA: TGTGCCAGCAGTGAAGAGGGGCGCGTAATGAACACTGAAGCTTTCTTT
clone size: .; J gene: TRBJ2-4; V gene: TRBV9; D gene: TRBD1; CDR3 protein: CASSVDSGQGDIQYF; CDR3 DNA: TGTGCCAGCAGCGTAGATTCCGGACAGGGCGACATTCAGTACTTC
clone size: .; J gene: TRBJ2-1; V gene: TRBV27; D gene: .; CDR3 protein: CASSLLGGPNEQFF; CDR3 DNA: TGTGCCAGCAGTTTACTCGGAGGCCCCAATGAGCAGTTCTTC
clone size: .; J gene: TRBJ2-7; V gene: TRBV5-1; D gene: .; CDR3 protein: CASSLPGLLYEQYF; CDR3 DNA: TGCGCCAGCAGCTTGCCGGGACTTCTCTACGAGCAGTACTTC
clone size: .; J gene: TRBJ1-1; V gene: TRBV7-9; D gene: TRBD1; CDR3 protein: CASSLVSTGGEGTEAFF; CDR3 DNA: TGTGCCAGCAGCTTAGTTAGTACAGGGGGCGAAGGGACTGAAGCTTTCTTT
clone size: .; J gene: TRBJ1-3; V gene: TRBV7-3; D gene: .; CDR3 protein: CASSLTGSSGNTIYF; CDR3 DNA: TGTGCCAGCAGCTTAACCGGGAGCTCTGGAAACACCATATATTTT
clone size: once; J gene: TRBJ1-5; V gene: TRBV27; D gene: .; CDR3 protein: CASSLGRNQPQHF; CDR3 DNA: TGTGCCAGCAGTTTGGGGAGGAATCAGCCCCAGCATTTT
clone size: .; J gene: TRBJ2-7; V gene: TRBV4-2; D gene: TRBD2; CDR3 protein: CASSKRSGTTQYEQYF; CDR3 DNA: TGTGCCAGCAGCAAAAGGAGCGGGACTACTCAGTACGAGCAGTACTTC
clone size: few; J gene: TRBJ1-2; V gene: TRBV14; D gene: .; CDR3 protein: CASSQEGTTYYGYTF; CDR3 DNA: TGTGCCAGCAGCCAAGAGGGGACTACCTACTATGGCTACACCTTC
clone size: once; J gene: TRBJ2-1; V gene: TRBV18; D gene: TRBD2; CDR3 protein: CASSPLSGGNDNEQFF; CDR3 DNA: TGTGCCAGCTCACCATTAAGCGGGGGGAATGACAATGAGCAGTTCTTC
clone size: .; J gene: TRBJ2-7; V gene: TRBV10-3; D gene: .; CDR3 protein: CAMGARDTGGEQYF; CDR3 DNA: TGTGCCATGGGGGCCCGGGACACGGGGGGCGAGCAGTACTTC
clone size: .; J gene: TRBJ2-5; V gene: TRBV28; D gene: .; CDR3 protein: CASSRALQETQYF; CDR3 DNA: TGTGCCAGCAGTCGCGCACTCCAAGAGACCCAGTACTTC
clone size: .; J gene: TRBJ1-1; V gene: TRBV6-5; D gene: TRBD1; CDR3 protein: CASSLTGQWTEAFF; CDR3 DNA: TGTGCCAGCAGTCTGACAGGGCAGTGGACTGAAGCTTTCTTT
clone size: .; J gene: TRBJ1-6; V gene: TRBV6-5; D gene: .; CDR3 protein: CASNPGQGGSPLHF; CDR3 DNA: TGTGCCAGCAATCCCGGACAAGGAGGGTCACCCCTCCACTTT
clone size: .; J gene: TRBJ1-2; V gene: TRBV2; D gene: TRBD1; CDR3 protein: CASSRQGLYGYTF; CDR3 DNA: TGTGCCAGCAGTCGACAGGGTCTCTATGGCTACACCTTC
clone size: .; J gene: TRBJ2-7; V gene: TRBV6-5; D gene: TRBD1; CDR3 protein: CASSYRQGTYEQYF; CDR3 DNA: TGTGCCAGCAGCTACCGACAGGGAACCTACGAGCAGTACTTC
clone size: .; J gene: TRBJ1-2; V gene: TRBV27; D gene: TRBD1; CDR3 protein: CASSFGVQGARYGYTF; CDR3 DNA: TGTGCCAGCAGTTTTGGTGTACAGGGGGCGCGCTATGGCTACACCTTC
clone size: medium-sized; J gene: TRBJ2-7; V gene: TRBV30; D gene: .; CDR3 protein: CAFAGDTYEQYF; CDR3 DNA: TGTGCCTTCGCAGGGGACACTTACGAGCAGTACTTC
clone size: .; J gene: TRBJ2-7; V gene: TRBV7-2; D gene: .; CDR3 protein: CASSLVLRDEQYF; CDR3 DNA: TGTGCCAGCAGCTTAGTTTTGAGGGACGAGCAGTACTTC
clone size: .; J gene: TRBJ2-5; V gene: TRBV5-1; D gene: TRBD1; CDR3 protein: CASKAGTGLILQETQYF; CDR3 DNA: TGCGCCAGCAAAGCCGGGACAGGGTTAATACTCCAAGAGACCCAGTACTTC
clone size: .; J gene: TRBJ2-7; V gene: TRBV5-1; D gene: TRBD1; CDR3 protein: CASSPGQGSYEQYF; CDR3 DNA: TGCGCCAGCAGCCCGGGACAGGGCTCCTACGAGCAGTACTTC
clone size: .; J gene: TRBJ2-1; V gene: TRBV10-3; D gene: TRBD2; CDR3 protein: CAISEREGNEQFF; CDR3 DNA: TGTGCCATCAGTGAGCGGGAGGGAAATGAGCAGTTCTTC
clone size: .; J gene: TRBJ2-5; V gene: TRBV30; D gene: .; CDR3 protein: CAWSVLVRETQYF; CDR3 DNA: TGTGCCTGGAGTGTACTAGTCAGAGAGACCCAGTACTTC
clone size: .; J gene: TRBJ1-5; V gene: TRBV6-2/TRBV6-3; D gene: TRBD1; CDR3 protein: CASSRSTGGNQPQHF; CDR3 DNA: TGTGCCAGCAGTCGATCGACAGGGGGCAATCAGCCCCAGCATTTT